Below, 18 T cell receptor beta chains from the same sample are listed, as sequenced in a study of identical twins. From the 5' RACE reads, TCRdb called clonotypes with MiXCR, one entry per CDR3 protein. The sample holds around 280,000 distinct CDR3 sequences; 8% to 9% are singletons and the top ten take around 2.1%. These data also featured in a second study, about yellow fever vaccine responses in identical twins.

The sequencing sample was made of memory (CD45RO+) T cells sorted from blood. These receptor sequences come from a woman aged 18-29 years in good health.

This clonotype was seen a few times. The chain carries TRBV6-6 and TRBJ1-1, with D unresolved. V was shortened by 2 bases and J by 8 bases, with 9 bases between the two germline ends. The germline V gene has CDR1 MNHNY and CDR2 SVGAGI (reference sequence). The CDR3 has 12 residues. The CDR3: CASSYDPVEAFF. The DNA for the CDR3 is TGTGCCAGCAGTTACGACCCTGTGGAAGCTTTCTTT.

Many counts were recorded for this clonotype. This chain uses TRBV24-1 with TRBJ2-3; 7 bases agree with TRBD1. V was clipped by 0 bases and J by 6 bases; unmatched bases: 5. Germline CDR1 is KGHDR and CDR2 is SFDVKD. The CDR3 is 15 residues long. CDR3 in DNA: TGTGCCACCAGTGATTTGGATTCGACAGGGGATACGCAGTATTTT. It translates to CATSDLDSTGDTQYF.

This clonotype was observed many times. The J gene is TRBJ1-6, the V gene TRBV12-3 or TRBV12-4, with TRBD1 matching over 8 bases. Trimming took 6 bases from V and 9 from J; bases not matched to a gene: 10. The CDR3 is made up of 15 amino acids. The chain's CDR3 is CASSPRGRGGSPLHF. The DNA for the CDR3 is TGTGCCAGCAGCCCCAGGGGGCGGGGGGGTTCACCCCTCCACTTT.

As to this clonotype: A read error may explain this, as a much larger clone is one base away. V is TRBV6-4 and J is TRBJ2-2; D gene ambiguous. Deletions cut 0 bases from V and 6 bases from J, with 8 bases between. The germline V gene encodes CDR1 MRHNA and CDR2 SNTAGT. The CDR3 runs to 14 residues. The chain's CDR3 is CASSDSMGSGELFF. The CDR3 DNA sequence: TGTGCCAGCAGTGACTCGATGGGCTCCGGGGAGCTGTTTTTT.

The table lists this clonotype with many counts. The V gene is TRBV25-1, the J gene TRBJ2-3, with D tentatively TRBD1 or TRBD2 (7 bases each). This CDR3 is 15 amino acids long. Trimming shortened V by 4 bases and J by 3 bases, and 14 bases separated the two germline ends. In germline, CDR1 is MGHDK, CDR2 SYGVNS. For the CDR3, the DNA is TGTGCCAGCAGTGGGAACAGGGGAGGGACAGATACGCAGTATTTT. This translates into CASSGNRGGTDTQYF.

This clonotype was picked up many times. This sequence joins TRBV28 and TRBJ2-7; D is ambiguous. Germline V lookup: CDR1 MDHEN, CDR2 SYDVKM. Trimming took 6 bases from V and 0 from J, leaving 15 bases between them. The CDR3 covers 15 residues. The CDR3 DNA is TGTGCCAGCAGCCCACGCGGTGGGGTCTCCTACGAGCAGTACGTC. It specifies CASSPRGGVSYEQYV.

The chain is built from TRBV20-1 and TRBJ2-3; a possible D gene is TRBD2 (6 bases). Deletions cut 3 bases from V and 0 bases from J, with 13 bases between. CDR3 length: 15 residues. Per the germline V gene, CDR1 is DFQATT and CDR2 is SNEGSKA (reference sequence). CDR3 DNA: TGCAGTGCTAGCGGGACTTACCCTAGCACAGATACGCAGTATTTT. Its protein is CSASGTYPSTDTQYF.

This clonotype was recorded a few times. The chain joins TRBV6-1 to TRBJ2-7; TRBD1 might be the D (5 bases). Germline CDR1 MNHNS, CDR2 SASEGT. Trimming cost V 6 bases and J 0 bases, with 6 bases left between them. This CDR3 region has 12 residues. CDR3 protein: CASRGPSYEQYV. The DNA of the CDR3 is TGTGCCAGCAGGGGGCCCTCCTACGAGCAGTACGTC.

This clonotype was detected ten times or more. V is TRBV5-1 and J is TRBJ2-5, with 13 bases aligning to TRBD2. The CDR3 length is 15 residues. J lost 5 bases, V lost 5 bases, and 6 bases had no gene match. The germline gives CDR1 SGHRS, CDR2 YFSETQ. The CDR3 bases are TGCGCCAGCAGTCAACTAGCGGGGGGGATGGAGACCCAGTACTTC. Its protein is CASSQLAGGMETQYF.

This clonotype came up a few times. V gene TRBV5-1 combines with J gene TRBJ1-1; no clear D. The ends were cut back, 5 bases at V and 1 base at J, with 3 bases in the middle. CDR1 is SGHRS and CDR2 is YFSETQ in the germline V gene. The CDR3 length is 11 residues. CDR3 sequence (DNA): TGCGCCAGCAGGGAGAACACTGAAGCTTTCTTT. This sequence encodes CASRENTEAFF.

This clonotype has more than one count but fewer than ten. The CDR3 spells CAISESATQFF. In DNA form, the CDR3 reads TGTGCCATCAGTGAGTCGGCGACCCAGTTCTTC. The V gene is TRBV10-3, the J gene TRBJ2-1; D gene uncertain. Germline lookup yields CDR1 ENHRY and CDR2 SYGVKD. This CDR3 comprises 11 residues. With 0 bases removed from V and 13 bases from J, the gap between germline ends came to 7 bases.

This clonotype was counted only a few times. The V call is TRBV7-2, the J call TRBJ2-1; 9 positions match TRBD2. Germline loops: CDR1 SGHTA, CDR2 FQGNSA. V was clipped by 3 bases and J by 6 bases; unmatched bases: 9. The CDR3 is made up of 16 amino acids. The CDR3 coding sequence is TGTGCCAGCAGCTTGTTAGCGGGAGTGGGAGGCAATGAGCAGTTCTTC. It translates to CASSLLAGVGGNEQFF.

This chain joins TRBV7-8 and TRBJ1-5, with D tentatively TRBD1 (5 bases). This CDR3 has 14 residues. V shed 5 bases and J shed 2 bases, with 10 bases lying between them. The germline CDR1 and CDR2 sequences are SGHVS and FQNEAQ. The CDR3 bases are TGTGCCAGCAGCCGGGTGGGGGGCAATCAGCCCCAGCATTTT. This sequence encodes CASSRVGGNQPQHF.

The chain employs TRBV20-1 and TRBJ2-3, with D unclear. Trimming cost V 4 bases and J 0 bases, with 11 bases left between them. The CDR3 is 14 amino acids. Germline V gene lookup returns CDR1 DFQATT and CDR2 SNEGSKA (reference sequence). The chain's CDR3 is CSATTPHSTDTQYF. The CDR3, as DNA: TGCAGTGCTACGACCCCACATAGCACAGATACGCAGTATTTT.

The V gene is TRBV20-1, the J gene TRBJ1-4; TRBD1 aligns across 9 bases. Germline CDR1 is DFQATT and CDR2 is SNEGSKA (reference sequence). With 3 bases clipped from V and 7 bases from J, the junction kept 3 bases outside the gene matches. The length of the CDR3 is 13 residues. The CDR3 DNA follows: TGCAGTGCTAGGGAGGACAGGGGTGAAAAACTGTTTTTT. It is translated as CSAREDRGEKLFF.

The sample holds a few counts of this clonotype. The V and J genes are TRBV18 and TRBJ2-5; possibly TRBD2 for D (6 bases). With 3 bases removed from V and 5 bases from J, the gap between germline ends came to 10 bases. This CDR3 comprises 13 residues. The germline V gene encodes CDR1 KGHSH and CDR2 LQKENI. This CDR3 reads CASSPGLYETQYF. The CDR3 nucleotides read TGTGCCAGCTCACCGGGACTGTATGAGACCCAGTACTTC.

This clonotype was observed many times. This chain links TRBV28 with TRBJ2-2; tentative D call: TRBD2 (5 bases). The germline CDR1 and CDR2 sequences are MDHEN and SYDVKM. The CDR3 contains 13 residues. V was pared by 6 bases and J by 4 bases, with 9 bases between. CDR3 nucleotide sequence: TGTGCCAGCAGGGGCCTAGCCACCGGGGAGCTGTTTTTT. It encodes CASRGLATGELFF. The variable domain in full, with the rest retrieved from reference TRBV28 and TRBJ2-2, is DVKVTQSSRYLVKRTGEKVFLECVQDMDHENMFWYRQDPGLGLRLIYFSYDVKMKEKGDIPEGYSVSREKKERFSLILESASTNQTSMYLCASRGLATGELFFGEGSRLTVL.

This clonotype was picked up many times. Its ends do not fully match the called genes, so a read error is possible. The rearrangement links TRBV20-1 to TRBJ2-3; D is ambiguous. CDR1 is DFQATT and CDR2 is SNEGSKA in the germline V gene (reference sequence). The CDR3 length is 14 residues. The CDR3 nucleotides read TGCAGTGTTAGAGGAACACTGCCGCCAGATACGCAGTATTTT. Translated: CSVRGTLPPDTQYF.